This T cell receptor beta chain was sequenced for a study of blood T cell repertoires in COVID-19. As for the study in general: COVID-19 samples from acute and convalescent phases originated in the United States, Italy and Spain. Nucleic acid was either cDNA or gDNA, and it came from T cells, B-cell-depleted T cells, or PBMCs.

Seattle patients were enrolled during active infection and followed longitudinally. In the original workflow: For nucleated cells, counts were estimated from reference gene primer amplification. The repertoire was sequenced with immunoSEQ multiplex PCR; TCRdb's copy has only in-frame clones and lacks some. D and trimming come from the DNA, and the V and J calls and clone size come from that table. Of approximately 530,000 clones listed, about 89% are singletons. V shed 3 bases and J 3 bases; nucleotides not matched to a gene: 6. CDR1 and CDR2 from the germline V gene are MNHEY and SVGAGI. The CDR3 is 15 residues long.

Sequences were obtained from peripheral blood. The chain couples TRBV6-5 to TRBJ2-5; the match to TRBD2 covers 8 bases. The clonotype was recovered from a woman aged 45-65 years with COVID-19, enrolled during active disease. Here the CDR3 reads CASSYLGGAEETQYF. The CDR3, as DNA: TGTGCCAGCAGTTATCTCGGGGGGGCCGAAGAGACCCAGTACTTC.